A selection of T cell receptor beta chains follows, all from one sample in a study of T cell repertoires in cytomegalovirus infection. One entry per CDR3 protein results from TCRdb running MiXCR on the reads. The table records some 590,000 distinct CDR3 sequences, roughly 43% of them present only once. Their target antigens are unknown. The sequencing here drew on cultured PBMCs, taken from culture after CMV antigen stimulation. The source of these receptors is a human donor in good health (CMV status not recorded). Some clones in this sample may be carry-over from other donors' samples. CDR3s include the opening cysteine and the closing phenylalanine or tryptophan.

J	V	CDR3
TRBJ2-7	TRBV7-2	CASSKGGSPYEQYF
TRBJ1-3	TRBV19	CASSPRTADSGNTIYF
TRBJ1-2	TRBV7-2	CASSLPTGEYGYTF
TRBJ1-3	TRBV20-1	CSARSPANSGNTIYF
TRBJ1-2	TRBV5-4	CASSPQGASNYGYTF
TRBJ2-5	TRBV7-8	CASSPGMGETQYF
TRBJ1-2	TRBV3-1	CASSQGPQVGYTF
TRBJ2-5	TRBV6-5	CASSYGLRGETQYF
TRBJ1-4	TRBV7-6	CASSSTGADEKLFF
TRBJ2-6	TRBV19	CASSIVAQSSGANVLTF
TRBJ1-1	TRBV7-2	CASSFRRATQGTEAFF
TRBJ2-1	TRBV5-4	CASQTGAGGPFYNEQFF
TRBJ2-2	TRBV28	CASGDGQKITGELFF
TRBJ2-1	TRBV12-3/TRBV12-4	CASSPVDRSEQFF
TRBJ1-2	TRBV12-3/TRBV12-4	CASRSQPDGYTF
TRBJ1-1	TRBV7-3	CASSFAGADSGEAFF
TRBJ1-1	TRBV18	CASSPRTTWDTEAFF
TRBJ1-5	TRBV20-1	CSASQGGRNQPQHF
TRBJ2-4	TRBV28	CASSSAGWGLRNIQYF
TRBJ1-2	TRBV7-2	CASSQDSNYGYTF
TRBJ2-3	TRBV7-8	CASSLARTATDTQYF
TRBJ2-7	TRBV7-2	CASSLDGGSRREQYF
TRBJ1-1	TRBV10-3	CAISDGKDYTEAFF
TRBJ1-4	TRBV20-1	CSASTGTNEKLFF
TRBJ2-2	TRBV7-2	CASSGPSAGVVAGELFF
TRBJ2-7	TRBV7-2	CASSIAGQELFSYEQYF
TRBJ2-7	TRBV6-1	CASSEAVPYEQYF
TRBJ2-3	TRBV11-2	CASSRISGRYTDTQYF
TRBJ2-4	TRBV10-3	CAISAAPGERAKNIQYF
TRBJ1-1	TRBV20-1	CSARDLAEAFF
TRBJ2-3	TRBV2	CASSARQGWGTDTQYF
TRBJ1-1	TRBV2	CANRPTGSTEAFF
TRBJ1-1	TRBV25-1	CASSPGPRGLNTEAFF
TRBJ2-1	TRBV6-6	CASRGIGGQFF
TRBJ1-1	TRBV6-1	CASSDSWPGGNTEAFF
TRBJ1-6	TRBV20-1	CSARDRKTGDSPLHF
TRBJ1-2	TRBV5-6	CASSLGGPDPLYGYTF
TRBJ2-1	TRBV2	CASRVGQGIFNEQFF
TRBJ2-2	TRBV10-3	CAISAQRAGELFF
TRBJ1-6	TRBV27	CASSFALTGNSSPLHF
TRBJ1-1	TRBV7-8	CASSLEGVWGTEAFF
TRBJ1-6	TRBV5-5	CASSLDGDSGSPLHF
TRBJ1-2	TRBV2	CASSDITRVQGYTF